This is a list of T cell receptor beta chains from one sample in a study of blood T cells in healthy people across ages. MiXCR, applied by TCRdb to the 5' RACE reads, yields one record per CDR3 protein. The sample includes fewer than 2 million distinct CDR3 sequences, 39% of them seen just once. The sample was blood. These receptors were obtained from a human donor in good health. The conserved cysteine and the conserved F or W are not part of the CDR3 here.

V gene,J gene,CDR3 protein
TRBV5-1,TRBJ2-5,ASSPTSNTWGQETQY
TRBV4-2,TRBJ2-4,ASSQGRAMAKNIQY
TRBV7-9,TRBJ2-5,ASSLEHKQETQY
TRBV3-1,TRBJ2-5,ASSHPWGDGEETQY
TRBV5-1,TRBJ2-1,ASSLDGRNYNGQF
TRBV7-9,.,ASSLPTGGVETQY
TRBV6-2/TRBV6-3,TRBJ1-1,ASSLIIHDGHTEAF
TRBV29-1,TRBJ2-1,SVVGREALNEQF
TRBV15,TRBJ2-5,ATSRDSSETQY
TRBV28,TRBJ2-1,ASSSGTSVGASYNEQF
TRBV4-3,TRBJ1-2,ASSQDLGLVYGYT
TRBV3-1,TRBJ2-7,ASSQDLSRNEQY
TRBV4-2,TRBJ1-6,ASSTETGPDSPLH
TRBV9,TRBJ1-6,ASSVAPGKESPLH
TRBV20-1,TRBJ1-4,SATGVRGSNEKLF
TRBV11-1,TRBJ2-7,ASRGPAGAYEQY
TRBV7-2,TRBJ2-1,ASSLRSGLAGGAAREQF
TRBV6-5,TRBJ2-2,ASSYSPSWGGELF
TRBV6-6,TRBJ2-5,TSSYWETQY
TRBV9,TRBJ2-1,ASSEPGQVLNEQF
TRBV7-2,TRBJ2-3,ASSLQGSTAGTQY
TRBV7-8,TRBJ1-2,ASGHIEDRVRLWGYT
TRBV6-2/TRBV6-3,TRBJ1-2,ASRMTRDYGYT
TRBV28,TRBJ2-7,ASSSTEDEQY
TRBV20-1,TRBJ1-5,SAGRGSDQPQH
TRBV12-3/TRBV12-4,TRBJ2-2,ASSLSAAGELF
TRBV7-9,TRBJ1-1,ASLMGEDTEAF
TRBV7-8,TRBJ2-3,ASSLAGRDYRTDTQY
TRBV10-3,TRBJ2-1,AITPGLAGDFSYNEQF
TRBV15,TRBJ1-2,ATSRHREQGADGYT
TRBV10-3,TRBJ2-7,AIRAGTGDYEQY
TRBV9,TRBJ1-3,ASSVQGGQNSGNTIY
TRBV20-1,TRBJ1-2,SATDRGGGGYT
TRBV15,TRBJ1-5,ATSRDLVSNQPQH
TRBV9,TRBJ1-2,ASRVAGEYGYT
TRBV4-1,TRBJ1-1,ASSQDSRIRAF
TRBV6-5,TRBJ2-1,ASSRGTLQETQF
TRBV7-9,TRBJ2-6,ASSLIGVSGANVLT
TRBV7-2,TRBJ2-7,ASSFGVRGYEQY
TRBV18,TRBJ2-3,ASSGQYTDTQY
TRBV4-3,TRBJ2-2,ASSQEMARGSTGELF
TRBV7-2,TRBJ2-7,ASSHNLHYEQY
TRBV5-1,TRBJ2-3,TSSLPLAGGSTDTQY
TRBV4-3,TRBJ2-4,ASSHKTGQEYIQY
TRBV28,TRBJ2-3,ASRPGTGRGTDTQY